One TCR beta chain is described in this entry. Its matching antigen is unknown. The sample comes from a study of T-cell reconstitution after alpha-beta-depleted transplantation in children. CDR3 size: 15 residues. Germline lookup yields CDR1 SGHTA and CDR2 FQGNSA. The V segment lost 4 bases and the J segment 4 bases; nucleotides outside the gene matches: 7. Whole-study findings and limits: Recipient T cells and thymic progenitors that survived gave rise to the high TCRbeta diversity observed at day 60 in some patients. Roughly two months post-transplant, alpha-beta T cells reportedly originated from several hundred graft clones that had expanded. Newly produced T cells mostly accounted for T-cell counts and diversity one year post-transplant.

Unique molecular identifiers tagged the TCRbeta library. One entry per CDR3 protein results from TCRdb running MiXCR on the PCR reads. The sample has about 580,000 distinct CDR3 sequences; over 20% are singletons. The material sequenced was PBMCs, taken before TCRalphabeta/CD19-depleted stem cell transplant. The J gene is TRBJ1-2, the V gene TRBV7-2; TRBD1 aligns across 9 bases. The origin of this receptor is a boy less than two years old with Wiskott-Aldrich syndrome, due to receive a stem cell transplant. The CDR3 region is CASSYLGQGTYGYTF. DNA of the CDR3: TGTGCCAGCAGCTACCTGGGACAGGGAACCTATGGCTACACCTTC.